The clone carrying this T cell receptor (beta chain) was counted between two and nine times. Antigen specificity is unknown. The time point denotes: late sampling 161 to 241 days after vaccination in a few convalescent patients. Noted treatment: approximately 10-day PBMC culture with coronavirus spike peptide pools or control peptides (ViraFEST assay). The sample comes from a study of vaccination and CD4 T cells after COVID-19. Study overall: Among convalescent patients, three were sampled at day 14 and at days 161 to 241 post-vaccination. Study-wide points: It was found that, in convalescent patients, 304 of 307 vaccine-specific clones were spike mono-reactive.

Trimming removed 3 bases from V and 5 bases from J; junction bases left unmatched: 11. The CDR3 length is 17 residues. CDR1 and CDR2 (germline): SGHTA, FQGTGA. Sequencing of DNA taken from cultured CD4+ T cells relied on the Oncomine TCR Beta short-read assay. Each CDR3 protein gets one entry after TCRdb re-called the PCR reads with MiXCR. This sample has some 23,000 distinct CDR3 sequences; about 40% occur once, and the top ten carry 4% to 5%. The sample consisted of CD4+ T cells from blood, cultured in vitro, taken about 7 months after SARS-CoV-2 vaccination. The source of this sequence is a human donor who had recovered from COVID-19. The genes are TRBV7-3 and TRBJ2-3, with 10 bases lining up with TRBD2. The CDR3 DNA reads TGTGCCAGCAGCTTGGGGCAAGCGGGAGGGCCTCAAGATACGCAGTATTTT. Translating gives CASSLGQAGGPQDTQYF.